One and the same sample provided the 29 T cell receptor beta chains below, sequenced in a study of T cell clonality in common variable immunodeficiency. Study outcomes and limitations: In common variable immunodeficiency, TCR beta chains reportedly carried fewer deletions and N-nucleotide insertions.

Some clones are missing from TCRdb's copy, which holds only in-frame ones; the method was immunoSEQ multiplex PCR. The sample is made up of approximately 24,000 clones, none counted only once. Antigens of these TCRs are unknown. Sequences were obtained from peripheral blood mononuclear cells. Receptors originate from a human donor with common variable immunodeficiency.

This clone was found many times. CDR3: CASSPQRGGLETQYF. The CDR3 DNA, read in part, is TGTGCCAGCAGCCCCCAGCGGGGGGGCCTGGAGACC. The chain carries TRBV2 and TRBJ2-5, with TRBD2 identical over 10 bases. The read comes to an end 3 residues before the CDR3 does, leaving the germline J gene to fill in the end. This CDR3 contains 15 residues. Germline V CDR1 and CDR2: SNHLY, FYNNEI. Trimming at V came to 6 bases and at J to 5 bases, leaving 9 bases not matched to a gene. Based on the CDR3 plus reference TRBV2 and TRBJ2-5, the full variable domain is EPEVTQTPSHQVTQMGQEVILRCVPISNHLYFYWYRQILGQKVEFLVSFYNNEISEKSEIFDDQFSVERPDGSNFTLKIRSTKLEDSAMYFCASSPQRGGLETQYFGPGTRLLVL.

In its sample, this clone was seen many times. The read comes to an end 3 residues before the CDR3 does, leaving the germline J gene to fill in the end. J is TRBJ2-1 and V is TRBV18; maybe TRBD2 (5 bases). This CDR3 spans 15 amino acids. V was shortened by 1 base and J by 6 bases, with 13 bases between the two germline ends. Germline values: CDR1 KGHSH, CDR2 LQKENI. Partial CDR3 DNA: TGTGCCAGCTCACCACTAGCGCTTAGTCGCAATGAG. Protein sequence: CASSPLALSRNE. The full CDR3 is CASSPLALSRNEQFF.

This clone was counted ten times or more. The CDR3 goes on 3 residues after the read ends, and that part is filled in from the germline J gene. The chain has TRBV18 and TRBJ2-7; TRBD1 aligns across 10 bases. The CDR3 sequence is 14 residues long. Germline CDR1 reads KGHSH; CDR2 reads LQKENI. J lost 3 bases, V lost 3 bases, and 2 bases had no gene match. The CDR3 DNA, read in part, is TGTGCCAGCTCACCCCGGGACAGGGGCTACGAG. Translating it yields CASSPRDRGYE. The CDR3 reads in full as CASSPRDRGYEQYF.

Note on this clone: The read ends 3 residues early relative to the CDR3; the germline J gene fills the gap. The chain joins TRBV2 to TRBJ2-5; D possibly corresponds to TRBD2 (7 bases). V was pared by 1 base and J by 1 base, with 16 bases between. The CDR3 length is 17 residues. From germline, CDR1 is SNHLY and CDR2 FYNNEI. CDR3 bases read: TGTGCCAGCAGTGAAGAGGTGTGGGGGGGCCTCCAAGAGACC. This codes for CASSEEVWGGLQET. The entire CDR3 reads CASSEEVWGGLQETQYF. Supplemented by reference TRBV2 and TRBJ2-5, the full variable domain reads EPEVTQTPSHQVTQMGQEVILRCVPISNHLYFYWYRQILGQKVEFLVSFYNNEISEKSEIFDDQFSVERPDGSNFTLKIRSTKLEDSAMYFCASSEEVWGGLQETQYFGPGTRLLVL.

With respect to this clone: The read ends 3 residues before the CDR3 terminus; that terminus is restored from the germline J gene. V is TRBV2 and J is TRBJ1-2; D uncertain. Trimming stripped 3 bases from V and 6 bases from J, with 11 bases between. This CDR3 has 13 residues. CDR1 SNHLY and CDR2 FYNNEI come from the germline V gene. The CDR3 loop is CASSDSGGNGYTF. Incomplete CDR3 DNA: TGTGCCAGCAGTGATTCGGGTGGTAATGGC.

A remark on this clone: The CDR3 extends 3 residues past the end of the read, so its final part is completed from the germline J gene. The chain employs TRBV5-1 and TRBJ2-7, with 13 nucleotides matching TRBD2. The CDR3 is made up of 16 amino acids. Trimming took 2 bases from V and 0 from J; bases not matched to a gene: 2. In germline, CDR1 is SGHRS, CDR2 YFSETQ. CDR3 residues: CASSLRTSGSSYEQYF. The sequenced CDR3 bases are TGCGCCAGCAGCTTACGGACTAGCGGGAGCTCCTACGAG. Using reference TRBV5-1 and TRBJ2-7 for the parts outside the CDR3, the full variable domain is KAGVTQTPRYLIKTRGQQVTLSCSPISGHRSVSWYQQTPGQGLQFLFEYFSETQRNKGNFPGRFSGRQFSNSRSEMNVSTLELGDSALYLCASSLRTSGSSYEQYFGPGTRLTVT.

This clone has only a few counts. The read is 3 residues too short to cover the CDR3 end, so that end is filled in from the germline J gene. This chain links TRBV19 with TRBJ2-2; the D gene is possibly TRBD1 (5 bases). The CDR3 contains 14 residues. Deletions cut 1 base from V and 3 bases from J, with 6 bases between. The V gene's germline CDR1 is LNHDA and CDR2 SQIVND (reference sequence). The CDR3 loop is CASSIGQYTGELFF. The sequenced CDR3 bases are TGTGCCAGTAGTATAGGACAGTACACCGGGGAG.

Concerning this clone: The CDR3 goes on 3 residues after the read ends, and that part is filled in from the germline J gene. J is TRBJ2-1 and V is TRBV6-2 or TRBV6-3; 9 bases are a match to TRBD1. In germline, CDR1 is MNHEY, CDR2 SVGEGT. Trimming at V came to 7 bases and at J to 7 bases, leaving 8 bases not matched to a gene. This CDR3 is built from 14 residues. The sequenced CDR3 bases are TGTGCCAGCACCTCGGGACAGGGCGGGAATGAG. It yields the protein CASTSGQGGNE. The full CDR3 protein is CASTSGQGGNEQFF.

Points on this clone: Read coverage stops 3 residues before the CDR3 terminus; the germline J gene supplies the remainder. The V and J genes are TRBV6-2 or TRBV6-3 and TRBJ1-2, with 7 nucleotides matching TRBD1. This CDR3 spans 15 amino acids. Germline assignment: CDR1 MNHEY and CDR2 SVGEGT. The V gene end was trimmed by 6 bases and the J gene end by 4 bases; junction bases not matched to a gene: 11. The CDR3 sequence is CASSPGQGVIYGYTF. The CDR3 DNA, read in part, is TGTGCCAGCAGCCCAGGGCAGGGGGTTATCTATGGC.

This clone was counted between two and nine times. The read terminates 3 residues ahead of where the CDR3 ends, so the germline J gene completes it. The chain uses TRBV19 and TRBJ1-1, with 8 positions matching TRBD1. V lost 4 bases to trimming and J lost 6 bases; unmatched junction nucleotides: 7. CDR3 size: 14 residues. CDR1 and CDR2 (germline): LNHDA, SQIVND (reference sequence). The part of the CDR3 DNA that was read is TGTGCCAGTAGTACAGGGGGCTTTGGGCCTGAA. Its protein product is CASSTGGFGPE. The full CDR3 reads CASSTGGFGPEAFF.

There are many counts of this clone. The CDR3 extends 3 residues past the end of the read, so its final part is completed from the germline J gene. The chain links TRBV4-2 to TRBJ2-7; 14 bases line up with TRBD2. Germline V gives CDR1 LGHNA, CDR2 YNFKEQ. The CDR3 covers 18 residues. J was trimmed by 1 base and V by 4 bases; bases with no gene match: 9. Partial CDR3 DNA: TGTGCCAGCAGCCCGCCGGGACTAGCGGGAGCAGGGTCCTACGAG. Protein: CASSPPGLAGAGSYE. In full, the CDR3 is CASSPPGLAGAGSYEQYF.

A remark on this clone: The sequence runs out 3 residues before the end of the CDR3; the remainder is reconstructed from the germline J gene. The chain combines TRBV11-1 with TRBJ1-2; 7 nucleotides match TRBD1. There are 15 residues in the CDR3. V gave up 4 bases and J gave up 7 bases; unmatched junction bases: 12. Germline CDR1 reads SGHAT; CDR2 reads FQDESV (reference sequence). Here the CDR3 reads CASSSHRGQKAGYTF. The part of the CDR3 DNA that was read is TGTGCCAGCAGCTCCCACAGGGGACAGAAGGCTGGC.

This clone has a handful of counts. The read stops 3 residues short of the end of the CDR3; the missing end is completed from the germline J gene. This chain uses TRBV7-2 with TRBJ2-3, with TRBD2 matching 8 bases. Losses at the gene ends were 3 bases for V and 5 bases for J; bases not matched to a gene: 4. The germline V gene has CDR1 SGHTA and CDR2 FQGNSA. The CDR3 loop spans 14 amino acids. CDR3 DNA (partial): TGTGCCAGCAGCTTTGTAGCGGGAAGAGATACG. It translates to CASSFVAGRDT. The whole CDR3 sequence reads CASSFVAGRDTQYF.

This clone was detected many times. Partial CDR3 DNA: TGCAGTGCCGACCGGGGGTCCACCGGAGAGACC. This translates into CSADRGSTGET. In full, the CDR3 reads CSADRGSTGETQYF. The V call is TRBV20-1, the J call TRBJ2-5; TRBD2 might be the D (6 bases). The read terminates 3 residues ahead of where the CDR3 ends, so the germline J gene completes it. Trimming took off 6 bases at V and 4 bases at J, with 18 bases between the two ends. The CDR3 sequence is 14 residues long. Germline CDR1 is DFQATT and CDR2 is SNEGSKA (reference sequence).

Comment on this clone: The read comes to an end 3 residues before the CDR3 does, leaving the germline J gene to fill in the end. J is TRBJ1-1 and V is TRBV18, with 8 positions matching TRBD1. The length of the CDR3 is 15 residues. Germline V CDR1 and CDR2: KGHSH, LQKENI. V was clipped by 4 bases and J by 1 base; unmatched bases: 5. This CDR3 is CASSRGQGTNTEAFF. The sequenced CDR3 bases are TGTGCCAGCTCACGAGGACAGGGTACGAACACTGAA.

This clone showed up just a few times. The CDR3 is cut off 3 residues early in the read; its end comes from the germline J gene. The chain has TRBV7-6 and TRBJ2-2; maybe TRBD2 (5 bases). Trimming left V 2 bases short and J 0 bases short, with 10 bases between. The CDR3 length is 16 residues. CDR1 SGHVS and CDR2 FNYEAQ come from the germline V gene. CDR3 bases read: TGTGCCAGCAGCTTATTCCCCGGGGCGAACACCGGGGAG. Translating it yields CASSLFPGANTGE. The complete CDR3 protein is CASSLFPGANTGELFF.

This clone was recorded many times. Read sequence stops 3 residues before the CDR3 end, and the germline J gene provides the missing end. The chain has TRBV11-2 and TRBJ2-1; a weak D match, TRBD2 (6 bases). The CDR3 spans 15 residues. With 6 bases removed from V and 0 bases from J, the gap between germline ends came to 12 bases. Germline V lookup: CDR1 SGHAT, CDR2 FQNNGV. The sequenced part of the CDR3 DNA is TGTGCCAGCAGATTCGGGGGAAACTCCTACAATGAG. Its protein is CASRFGGNSYNE. Given in full, the CDR3 is CASRFGGNSYNEQFF.

This clone was seen many times. The read stops 3 residues short of the end of the CDR3; the missing end is completed from the germline J gene. V usage is TRBV29-1 and J usage is TRBJ2-3; the D is unclear. CDR3 length equals 11 residues. The germline V gene encodes CDR1 SQVTM and CDR2 ANQGSEA. The ends were cut back, 7 bases at V and 6 bases at J, with 11 bases in the middle. CDR3: CSEVPRDTQYF. Incomplete CDR3 DNA: TGCAGCGAAGTGCCCCGGGATACG.

This clone was seen a few times. The read finishes 3 residues shy of the CDR3 end, and the germline J gene is used to complete it. This chain links TRBV19 with TRBJ1-1; 9 bases line up with TRBD1. The CDR3 loop spans 14 amino acids. Looked up from germline, CDR1 is LNHDA and CDR2 is SQIVND (reference sequence). J gave up 7 bases and V 5 bases, and 8 bases lay outside the gene matches. The CDR3 bases that were read are TGTGCCAGTAGTTCGGGACAGGGCAGAGATGAA. Its protein is CASSSGQGRDE. The CDR3 as a whole reads CASSSGQGRDEAFF.

This clone was seen ten or more times. The sequenced part of the CDR3 DNA is TGTGCCAGCAGTGCAGGGCAGAGGTGGGGAGATACG. Protein sequence: CASSAGQRWGDT. The CDR3 in its entirety is CASSAGQRWGDTQYF. This chain links TRBV2 with TRBJ2-3, with D perhaps TRBD1 (5 bases). The read halts 3 residues ahead of the CDR3 end, with the missing end drawn from the germline J gene. CDR1 and CDR2 from the germline V gene are SNHLY and FYNNEI. Trimming stripped 4 bases from V and 5 bases from J, with 16 bases between. The CDR3 sequence is 15 residues long.

With respect to this clone: The CDR3 end is not reached by the read, which stops 3 residues before it; the germline J gene fills it in. The rearrangement links TRBV7-2 to TRBJ1-5; weak D call: TRBD1 (6 bases). Trimming stripped 3 bases from V and 2 bases from J, with 11 bases between. The germline V gene encodes CDR1 SGHTA and CDR2 FQGNSA. There are 15 residues in the CDR3. This CDR3 reads CASSFRGGGNQPQHF. The DNA read from the CDR3 is TGTGCCAGCAGCTTCAGGGGTGGGGGCAATCAGCCC.

This clone appeared many times. The CDR3 extends 3 residues past the end of the read, so its final part is completed from the germline J gene. This chain links TRBV30 with TRBJ2-1; D possibly corresponds to TRBD2 (5 bases). Trimming took off 0 bases at V and 4 bases at J, with 13 bases between the two ends. Germline assignment: CDR1 GTSNPN and CDR2 SVGIG (reference sequence). The CDR3 is 15 amino acids. Incomplete CDR3 DNA: TGTGCCTGGAGTGTACGGGGTGCTTTATACAATGAG. Residues: CAWSVRGALYNE. The whole CDR3 reads CAWSVRGALYNEQFF.

This clone was seen many times. The sequenced fragment ends 3 residues before the CDR3 boundary, so the rest is inferred from the germline J gene. The rearrangement uses TRBV18 and TRBJ2-7; D is ambiguous. CDR3 size: 14 residues. Germline V CDR1 and CDR2: KGHSH, LQKENI. The germline V and J ends were trimmed by 2 bases and 0 bases, with 8 bases remaining between them. The CDR3 sequence is CASSPGRYSYEQYF. The part of the CDR3 DNA that was read is TGTGCCAGCTCACCAGGCAGATACTCCTACGAG.

Remarks on this clone: Read data end 3 residues before the CDR3 end; the end is taken from the germline J gene. The rearrangement uses TRBV20-1 and TRBJ2-1; 9 nucleotides line up with TRBD1. V shed 6 bases, J shed 7 bases, and the junction held 10 bases outside the gene matches. Germline V lookup: CDR1 DFQATT, CDR2 SNEGSKA (reference sequence). This CDR3 has 14 amino acids. CDR3 sequence: CSAVPGTGKNEQFF. The part of the CDR3 DNA that was read is TGCAGTGCCGTTCCCGGGACAGGGAAGAATGAG.

Details on this clone: The CDR3 end falls 3 residues outside the read, so it is completed with the germline J gene. The J gene is TRBJ1-1, the V gene TRBV6-1; unclear D gene. CDR3 length equals 16 residues. The germline V gene encodes CDR1 MNHNS and CDR2 SASEGT. V gave up 1 base and J gave up 0 bases, with 12 bases separating them. The CDR3 bases that were read are TGTGCCAGCAGTGAAGTGGCGGTTAATATGAACACTGAA. This translates into CASSEVAVNMNTE. The entire CDR3 reads CASSEVAVNMNTEAFF.

This clone is labeled as medium-sized. The CDR3 end falls 3 residues outside the read, so it is completed with the germline J gene. This chain joins TRBV4-2 and TRBJ2-3; 10 nucleotides line up with TRBD2. V dropped 7 bases and J dropped 6; count of bases not matched to a gene: 13. CDR3 length: 16 amino acids. Per the germline V gene, CDR1 is LGHNA and CDR2 is YNFKEQ. The CDR3: CASIPTASGGADTQYF. CDR3 DNA (partial): TGTGCCAGCATCCCTACGGCTAGCGGGGGTGCCGATACG.

This clone came up a few times. The CDR3 end is not reached by the read, which stops 3 residues before it; the germline J gene fills it in. The chain carries TRBV2 and TRBJ2-7; 10 nucleotides agree with TRBD2. Trimming took 6 bases from V and 3 from J; bases not matched to a gene: 5. Germline CDR1 reads SNHLY; CDR2 reads FYNNEI. The CDR3 has 14 amino acids. CDR3 region: CASRESGGDYEQYF. CDR3 DNA, as far as it was read: TGTGCCAGCAGAGAAAGCGGGGGGGACTACGAG.

Notes on this clone: Read coverage stops 3 residues before the CDR3 terminus; the germline J gene supplies the remainder. The V and J genes are TRBV2 and TRBJ2-5, with TRBD2 matching over 9 bases. Germline V gives CDR1 SNHLY, CDR2 FYNNEI. This CDR3 spans 14 amino acids. The trim removed 6 bases at V and 6 bases at J, leaving 8 bases unmatched. The covered CDR3 bases are TGTGCCAGCAGCGCGGGAGGGTCAGTAAAGACC. The encoded protein is CASSAGGSVKT. The full CDR3 protein is CASSAGGSVKTQYF.

This clone was detected ten times or more. Coverage ceases 3 residues before the CDR3 finishes, and the germline J gene fills in the end. V usage is TRBV5-1 and J usage is TRBJ2-2, with 8 bases lining up with TRBD1. V was clipped by 4 bases and J by 5 bases; unmatched bases: 10. Per germline, CDR1 SGHRS and CDR2 YFSETQ. The CDR3 runs 16 residues. The CDR3 DNA, read in part, is TGCGCCAGCAGCGGGACAGGATCGGTTAGGACCGGGGAG. Amino acids: CASSGTGSVRTGE. The complete CDR3 sequence is CASSGTGSVRTGELFF.